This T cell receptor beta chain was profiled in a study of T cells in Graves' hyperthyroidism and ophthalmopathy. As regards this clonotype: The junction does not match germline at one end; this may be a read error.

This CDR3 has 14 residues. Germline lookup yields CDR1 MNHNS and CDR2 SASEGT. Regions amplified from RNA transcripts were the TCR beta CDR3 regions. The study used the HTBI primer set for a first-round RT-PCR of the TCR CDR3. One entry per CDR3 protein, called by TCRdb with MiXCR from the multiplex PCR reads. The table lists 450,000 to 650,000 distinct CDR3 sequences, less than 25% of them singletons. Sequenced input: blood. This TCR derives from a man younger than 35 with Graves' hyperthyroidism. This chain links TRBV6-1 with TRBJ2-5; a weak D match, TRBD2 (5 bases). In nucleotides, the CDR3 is TGTGCCAGCACCCAGTTGGTCGGCGGAGAGACGCGGGACTTC. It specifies CASTQLVGGETRDF.